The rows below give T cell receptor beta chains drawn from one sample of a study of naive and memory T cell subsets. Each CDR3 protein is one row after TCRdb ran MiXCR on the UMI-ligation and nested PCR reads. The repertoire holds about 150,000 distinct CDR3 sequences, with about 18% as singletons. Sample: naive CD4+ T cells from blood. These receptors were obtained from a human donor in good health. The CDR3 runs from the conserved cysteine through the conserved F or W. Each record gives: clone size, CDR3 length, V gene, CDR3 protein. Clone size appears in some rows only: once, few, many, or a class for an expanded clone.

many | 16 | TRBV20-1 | CSASYGRVISNQPQHF
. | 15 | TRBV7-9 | CASSPQPGGTGELFF
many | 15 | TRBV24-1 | CATSDRNRGPDTQYF
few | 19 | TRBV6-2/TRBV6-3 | CASSYPGQGLTRSTDTQYF
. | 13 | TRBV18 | CASSPPNSNGYTF
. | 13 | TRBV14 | CASSRHESYGYTF
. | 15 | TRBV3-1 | CASSQEDRGPYEQYF
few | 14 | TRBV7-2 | CASSFRRGRDTQYF
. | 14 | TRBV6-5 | CASSDRGSNQPQHF
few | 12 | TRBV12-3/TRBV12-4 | CASSLLGQPQHF
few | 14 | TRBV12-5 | CASAQGGGWVEAFF
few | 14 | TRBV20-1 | CSAREGREENEQFF
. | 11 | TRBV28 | CASSLNQPQHF
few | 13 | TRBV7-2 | CASSLASGDTQYF
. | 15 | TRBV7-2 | CASSARGGNTDTQYF
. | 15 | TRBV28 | CASSFGDLRTGELFF
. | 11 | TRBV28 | CASSWCGEQFF
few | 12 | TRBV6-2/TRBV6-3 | CASNQIAQPQHF
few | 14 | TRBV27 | CASSSYGGADTQYF
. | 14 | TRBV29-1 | CSVEELRVYTEAFF
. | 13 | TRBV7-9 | CASSFDDATLWYF
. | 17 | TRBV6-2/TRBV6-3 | CASSLGMGIPPYNEQFF
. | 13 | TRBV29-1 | CSVEEGYTDTQYF
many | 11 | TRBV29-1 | CSVADSYEQYF
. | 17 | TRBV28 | CASSSATAGGRVGTQYF
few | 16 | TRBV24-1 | CATSGILAGGLNEQFF
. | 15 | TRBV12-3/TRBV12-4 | CASRPGGRGTYEQYF
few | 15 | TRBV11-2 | CASRSSGSTYNEQFF
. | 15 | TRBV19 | CASSDRDRATYGYTF
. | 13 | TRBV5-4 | CASSVPDTDTQYF